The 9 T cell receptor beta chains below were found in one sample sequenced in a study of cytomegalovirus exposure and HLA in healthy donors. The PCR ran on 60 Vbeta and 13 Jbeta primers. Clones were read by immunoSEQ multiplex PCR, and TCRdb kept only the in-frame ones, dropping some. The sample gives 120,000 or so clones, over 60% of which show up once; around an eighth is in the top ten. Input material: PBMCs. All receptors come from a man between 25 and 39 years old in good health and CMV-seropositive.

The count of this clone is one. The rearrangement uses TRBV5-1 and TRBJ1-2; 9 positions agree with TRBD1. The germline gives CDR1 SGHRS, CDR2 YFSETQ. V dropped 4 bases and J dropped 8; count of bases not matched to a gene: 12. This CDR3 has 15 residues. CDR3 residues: CASSTIGQGIWGYTF. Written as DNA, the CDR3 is TGCGCCAGCAGCACCATCGGACAGGGGATTTGGGGCTACACCTTC.

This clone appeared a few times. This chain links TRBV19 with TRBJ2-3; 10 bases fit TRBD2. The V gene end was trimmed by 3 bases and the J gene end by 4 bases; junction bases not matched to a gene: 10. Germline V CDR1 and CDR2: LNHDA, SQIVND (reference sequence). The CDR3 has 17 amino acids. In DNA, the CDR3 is TGTGCCAGTAGTATGCCCTCTATAAGCGGGGGGGCAGATACGCAGTATTTT. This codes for CASSMPSISGGADTQYF.

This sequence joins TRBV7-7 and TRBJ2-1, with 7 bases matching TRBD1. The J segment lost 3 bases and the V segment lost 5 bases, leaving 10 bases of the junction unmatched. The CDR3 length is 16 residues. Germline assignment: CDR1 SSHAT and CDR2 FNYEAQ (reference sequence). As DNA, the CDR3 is TGTGCCAGCAGCCCAGACACAGGGGTTGGCTACAATGAGCAGTTCTTC. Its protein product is CASSPDTGVGYNEQFF.

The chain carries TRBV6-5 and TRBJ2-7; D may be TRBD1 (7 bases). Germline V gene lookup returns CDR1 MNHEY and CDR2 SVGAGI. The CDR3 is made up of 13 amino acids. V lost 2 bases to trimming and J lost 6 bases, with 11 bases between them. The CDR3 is CASSYSQGGEQYF. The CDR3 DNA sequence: TGTGCCAGCAGTTACAGCCAGGGGGGCGAGCAGTACTTC.

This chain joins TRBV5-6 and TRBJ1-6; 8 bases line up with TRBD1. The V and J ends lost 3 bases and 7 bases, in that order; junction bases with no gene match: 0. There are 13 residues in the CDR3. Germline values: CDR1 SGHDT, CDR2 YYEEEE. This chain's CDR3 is CASSWTGNSPLHF. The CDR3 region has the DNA TGTGCCAGCAGCTGGACAGGGAATTCACCCCTCCACTTT.

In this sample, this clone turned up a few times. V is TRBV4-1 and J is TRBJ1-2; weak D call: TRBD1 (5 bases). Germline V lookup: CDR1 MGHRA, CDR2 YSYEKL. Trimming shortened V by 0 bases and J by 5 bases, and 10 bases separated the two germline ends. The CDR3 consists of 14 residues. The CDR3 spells CASSQDKGAYGYTF. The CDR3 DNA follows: TGCGCCAGCAGCCAAGATAAAGGGGCATATGGCTACACCTTC.

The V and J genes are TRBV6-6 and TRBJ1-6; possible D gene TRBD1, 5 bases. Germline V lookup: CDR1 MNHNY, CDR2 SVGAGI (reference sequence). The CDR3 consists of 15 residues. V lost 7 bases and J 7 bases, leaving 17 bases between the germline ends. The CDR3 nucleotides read TGTGCCAGCATCCGCCGGGGGGGAGGGAATTCACCCCTCCACTTT. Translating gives CASIRRGGGNSPLHF.

CDR3 sequence: CASSYREGGYTF. The CDR3 DNA sequence: TGTGCCAGCAGTTATAGGGAGGGTGGCTACACCTTC. J is TRBJ1-2 and V is TRBV6-6; no firm D call. The CDR3 consists of 12 residues. The V and J ends lost 3 bases and 7 bases respectively, with 9 bases between them. CDR1 is MNHNY and CDR2 is SVGAGI in the germline V gene (reference sequence).

The CDR3 coding sequence is TGTGCCAGCAGCTACTACCGGAATACGCAGTATTTT. Residues: CASSYYRNTQYF. The chain links TRBV5-4 to TRBJ2-3; D gene unclear. There are 12 residues in the CDR3. Germline CDR1 SGHNT, CDR2 YYREEE (reference sequence). V shed 3 bases and J shed 7 bases, with 9 bases lying between them. The full variable domain, completed using reference TRBV5-4 and TRBJ2-3, is ETGVTQSPTHLIKTRGQQVTLRCSSQSGHNTVSWYQQALGQGPQFIFQYYREEENGRGNFPPRFSGLQFPNYSSELNVNALELDDSALYLCASSYYRNTQYFGPGTRLTVL.